A selection of T cell receptor beta chains follows, all from one sample in a study of identical twins. TCRdb ran MiXCR on the 5' RACE reads and lists one entry per CDR3 protein. Of approximately 670,000 distinct CDR3 sequences in the sample, approximately 6% were seen once. The material sequenced was naive T cells sorted from blood. These receptors all stem from a man between 18 and 29 years old in good health. Each CDR3 is given with its conserved first and last residue. D genes are given only for firm matches. Clone size appears in some rows only: once, few, many, or a class for an expanded clone.

d_gene,len,v_gene,j_gene,abundance,CDR3nt,CDR3aa
TRBD1,13,TRBV18,TRBJ2-1,.,TGTGCCAGCTCCCCGTGGACAGGCAATGAGCAGTTCTTC,CASSPWTGNEQFF
TRBD2,16,TRBV27,TRBJ2-7,many,TGTGCCAGCAGTTTATCTCGGACTAGCGGGAGCCACGAGCAGTACTTC,CASSLSRTSGSHEQYF
.,16,TRBV5-5,TRBJ2-5,.,TGTGCCAGCAGCTTTGGGACTCCCCTTACCCCAGAGACCCAGTACTTC,CASSFGTPLTPETQYF
.,13,TRBV12-3/TRBV12-4,TRBJ1-6,many,TGTGCCAGCAGCCGGGACGACAATTCACCCCTCCACTTT,CASSRDDNSPLHF
.,14,TRBV11-2,TRBJ2-7,.,TGTGCCAGCAGCTTAGGCGGCGACTCCTACGAGCAGTACTTC,CASSLGGDSYEQYF
.,13,TRBV29-1,TRBJ2-2,many,TGCAGCGTTTGGGTCACGAACACCGGGGAGCTGTTTTTT,CSVWVTNTGELFF
.,12,TRBV10-3,TRBJ2-1,.,TGTGCCATCAGTGCTGGGGACAATGAGCAGTTCTTC,CAISAGDNEQFF
TRBD2,19,TRBV11-1,TRBJ2-1,few,TGTGCCAGCAGCTTAGCGTGGCCCCCGACTAGCGGGAGGGACAATGAGCAGTTCTTC,CASSLAWPPTSGRDNEQFF
TRBD1,14,TRBV6-4,TRBJ2-3,.,TGTGCCAGCAGTGACGGACAGGACACAGATACGCAGTATTTT,CASSDGQDTDTQYF
TRBD1,16,TRBV6-5,TRBJ2-1,.,TGTGCCAGCAGTTACTCTACACAGGGGCCCAACAATGAGCAGTTCTTC,CASSYSTQGPNNEQFF
.,17,TRBV14,TRBJ2-1,few,TGTGCCAGCAGCCAAATTTTCCGGGACCTATCCTACAATGAGCAGTTCTTC,CASSQIFRDLSYNEQFF
TRBD1,14,TRBV12-3/TRBV12-4,TRBJ2-2,many,TGTGCCAGCAGAATAGACAGGGTCGCTGGGGAGCTGTTTTTT,CASRIDRVAGELFF
.,16,TRBV10-3,TRBJ2-6,.,TGTGCCTCCTCCCTGGGGGGAGACTCTGGGGCCAACGTCCTGACTTTC,CASSLGGDSGANVLTF
.,14,TRBV20-1,TRBJ2-1,many,TGCAGTGCCCAAACAGGATTTACCTACAATGAGCAGTTCTTC,CSAQTGFTYNEQFF
.,15,TRBV11-3,TRBJ2-2,.,TGTGCCAGCAGCGTAGCGGGACAGCGCACCGGGGAGCTGTTTTTT,CASSVAGQRTGELFF
TRBD2,18,TRBV12-3/TRBV12-4,TRBJ2-1,many,TGTGCCAGCAGTCCCCGCCGGACTAGCTCCTGGGACGACAATGAGCAGTTCTTC,CASSPRRTSSWDDNEQFF
TRBD1,15,TRBV30,TRBJ2-2,few,TGTGCCTGGAACCCGACAGGGATTGGAACCGGGGAGCTGTTTTTT,CAWNPTGIGTGELFF
TRBD2,16,TRBV4-2,TRBJ2-2,.,TGTGCCAGCAGCCAAGATCAGGGACTAAGAACCGGGGAGCTGTTTTTT,CASSQDQGLRTGELFF
.,15,TRBV11-2,TRBJ2-1,many,TGTGCCAGCAGCTTATTAGAGAGGGCATACAATGAGCAGTTCTTC,CASSLLERAYNEQFF
.,14,TRBV6-2/TRBV6-3,TRBJ2-1,few,TGTGCCAGCAGTTATTGGCAGGGATACAATGAGCAGTTCTTC,CASSYWQGYNEQFF
.,14,TRBV20-1,TRBJ1-2,.,TGCAGTGCTAGTTTTGGGCCGGCCGCACTAGACTACACCTTC,CSASFGPAALDYTF
.,13,TRBV12-3/TRBV12-4,TRBJ1-1,many,TGTGCCAGCAGTCCTACAGGGTCGGCTGAAGCTTTCTTT,CASSPTGSAEAFF
.,15,TRBV5-6,TRBJ1-1,many,TGTGCCAGCAGCTTGCGGAATGGTTGGGTTACTGAAGCTTTCTTT,CASSLRNGWVTEAFF
.,13,TRBV15,TRBJ2-5,.,TGTGCCACCAGCAAGAGCCCCAAGGAGACCCAGTACTTC,CATSKSPKETQYF
.,14,TRBV28,TRBJ2-7,many,TGTGCCAGCAGTTTCGGCGGCATCGGCTACGAGCAGTACTTC,CASSFGGIGYEQYF
.,13,TRBV20-1,TRBJ2-7,many,TGCAGTGCAGCCGTAGCGAACGTCTACGAGCAGTACTTC,CSAAVANVYEQYF
.,13,TRBV6-1,TRBJ2-3,many,TGTGCCAGCAGACGTCTCGGCACAGATACGCAGTATTTT,CASRRLGTDTQYF
.,14,TRBV19,TRBJ1-5,few,TGTGCCACCGAAGTAGGGGGGTCCAGGCAGCCCCAGCATTTT,CATEVGGSRQPQHF
TRBD2,13,TRBV5-1,TRBJ2-5,few,TGCGCCAGCAGCACCGGGACTAGGGCGACCCAGTACTTC,CASSTGTRATQYF
.,11,TRBV10-3,TRBJ2-7,many,TGTGCCATCAGTGAACGGGACGGAAAGTACTTC,CAISERDGKYF
.,14,TRBV19,TRBJ1-5,.,TGTGCCAGTAGTATAGATCGCCCGGGTCAGCCCCAGCATTTT,CASSIDRPGQPQHF
TRBD1,15,TRBV29-1,TRBJ2-7,.,TGCAGCGTTGAACCCCGGGACAGGGGTCGAGGAGAGCAGTACTTC,CSVEPRDRGRGEQYF
.,13,TRBV7-3,TRBJ2-7,.,TGTGCCAGCAGCCCAGATCTGGGCTCCGAGCAGTACTTC,CASSPDLGSEQYF
.,14,TRBV29-1,TRBJ1-2,many,TGCAGCGTTCCGCCCGCAACGGGGCTCTATGGCTACACCTTC,CSVPPATGLYGYTF
.,15,TRBV20-1,TRBJ1-5,many,TGCAGTGCTAGGAGGTGGGTTGGTTTCGATCAGCCCCAGCATTTT,CSARRWVGFDQPQHF
TRBD2,13,TRBV20-1,TRBJ2-7,many,TGCAGTGCTAGAGTAGCGGGACCCTACGAGCAGTACTTC,CSARVAGPYEQYF
TRBD1,18,TRBV2,TRBJ1-5,.,TGTGCCAGCAGTGAAAGTGAGGGGACAGGGTATGGCAATCAGCCCCAGCATTTT,CASSESEGTGYGNQPQHF
.,14,TRBV6-1,TRBJ1-6,many,TGTGCCAGCAGCCCCCCTCCGAGGAATTCACCCCTCCACTTT,CASSPPPRNSPLHF
.,11,TRBV29-1,TRBJ2-1,many,TGCAGCGTCGGGAGTTCCAATGAGCAGTTCTTC,CSVGSSNEQFF
TRBD1,15,TRBV5-8,TRBJ2-3,.,TGTGCCAGCAGCCCCGGGACAGGGATCCCAGATACGCAGTATTTT,CASSPGTGIPDTQYF
TRBD2,15,TRBV5-5,TRBJ2-1,many,TGTGCCAGCAGGCTAGCGGGCATCTCCTACAATGAGCAGTTCTTC,CASRLAGISYNEQFF
.,16,TRBV27,TRBJ2-3,many,TGTGCCAGCAGTTTATACCGGGGGCGGGGTACAGATACGCAGTATTTT,CASSLYRGRGTDTQYF
TRBD1,14,TRBV12-3/TRBV12-4,TRBJ2-3,few,TGTGCCAGCAGGAGACAGGGGATGGAAGATACGCAGTATTTT,CASRRQGMEDTQYF
TRBD2,15,TRBV28,TRBJ2-1,.,TGTGCCAGCAGTTTTTTTCCTAGCGGGAATAATGAGCAGTTCTTC,CASSFFPSGNNEQFF
.,15,TRBV12-3/TRBV12-4,TRBJ2-3,many,TGTGCCAGCAGTTTTGCAGGGGCTTGGTCAGATACGCAGTATTTT,CASSFAGAWSDTQYF
TRBD2,15,TRBV20-1,TRBJ2-3,many,TGCAGTGCTAGAGCCAGGACTAGCGGACGAGATACGCAGTATTTT,CSARARTSGRDTQYF
TRBD1,16,TRBV20-1,TRBJ1-5,.,TGCAGTGCTAGACCCAATGACAGGGCGAGCAATCAGCCCCAGCATTTT,CSARPNDRASNQPQHF